This entry lists 6 T cell receptor beta chains sequenced from one sample in a study of PD-1 blockade in classical Hodgkin lymphoma. TCRdb's table, derived via immunoSEQ multiplex PCR, lists solely in-frame clones and lacks some. The table records 30,000 to 35,000 clones, about nine tenths of them present only once. All patients experienced relapse after autologous stem cell transplantation, and brentuximab vedotin exposure was variable. Magnetic negative selection purified CD4+ T cells from thawed PBMCs. The input for sequencing was CD4+ T cells from blood, taken at baseline. All receptors derive from a human donor with classical Hodgkin lymphoma.

V and J are TRBV5-6 and TRBJ2-1; 8 nucleotides align to TRBD2. Germline-derived CDR1 and CDR2 are SGHDT and YYEEEE. V trimming: 0 bases; J trimming: 0 bases; junction bases outside the gene matches: 2. The CDR3 spans 16 residues. The CDR3 is CASSLELAASYNEQFF. CDR3 DNA: TGTGCCAGCAGCTTGGAACTAGCGGCCTCCTACAATGAGCAGTTCTTC.

Only a few counts were recorded for this clone. The chain has TRBV29-1 and TRBJ1-2; tentative D call: TRBD1 (5 bases). Germline V CDR1 and CDR2: SQVTM, ANQGSEA. Trimming left V 7 bases short and J 4 bases short, with 16 bases between. This CDR3 region has 13 residues. The DNA for the CDR3 is TGCAGCGGCTCCGGGGCGGCAGGCTATGGCTACACCTTC. Translating gives CSGSGAAGYGYTF.

This clone was recorded a few times. The V gene is TRBV27, the J gene TRBJ2-7, with 7 bases identical to TRBD2. Per germline, CDR1 MNHEY and CDR2 SMNVEV (reference sequence). The trim removed 5 bases at V and 1 base at J, leaving 11 bases unmatched. The CDR3 covers 16 residues. The DNA of the CDR3 is TGTGCCAGCAGTCCCTCTAGCGCGGGAGTTTCCTACGAGCAGTACTTC. Amino acids: CASSPSSAGVSYEQYF.

The CDR3 region is CASSLQSTASVPTGELFF. The CDR3 DNA reads TGTGCCAGCAGCTTACAATCGACAGCGTCAGTCCCAACCGGGGAGCTGTTTTTT. The chain recombines TRBV7-8 with TRBJ2-2, with D tentatively TRBD1 (5 bases). Germline CDR1 reads SGHVS; CDR2 reads FQNEAQ. CDR3 length: 18 residues. Trimming took 2 bases from V and 5 from J, leaving 21 bases between them.

The chain is built from TRBV30 and TRBJ1-3; D gene uncertain. Trimming pared 1 base from V and 0 bases from J, leaving 4 bases between. This CDR3 contains 13 residues. Germline lookup yields CDR1 GTSNPN and CDR2 SVGIG (reference sequence). The CDR3 protein is CAWSAVSGNTIYF. Written as DNA, the CDR3 is TGTGCCTGGAGTGCCGTCTCTGGAAACACCATATATTTT.

The V gene is TRBV5-6, the J gene TRBJ1-2, with a tentative D call TRBD1 (6 bases). V shed 3 bases and J shed 5 bases, with 17 bases lying between them. CDR3 size: 15 residues. In germline, CDR1 is SGHDT, CDR2 YYEEEE. The CDR3 DNA reads as TGTGCCAGCAGCTGGACCGTGGGGGGCGTGTATGGCTACACCTTC. Translation: CASSWTVGGVYGYTF.